The present T cell receptor beta chain was sequenced within a study of naive and memory T cell subsets. Broader study findings: This RNA-based method may be sensitive to activation-related transcript changes.

A UMI-containing oligonucleotide was joined by 3' ligation to the TCR cDNA template. The CDR3 length is 14 residues. The germline V gene has CDR1 DFQATT and CDR2 SNEGSKA (reference sequence). Four PCR rounds used nested alpha and beta constant region primers plus the SP2 primer. One entry per CDR3 protein, called by TCRdb with MiXCR from the 5' RACE reads. This table has about 48,000 distinct CDR3 sequences, approximately 4.8% appearing once. In this sample, this clonotype turned up many times. The antigen remains undetermined. One end of the junction fails to match germline, which may point to a read error.

This sequence joins TRBV20-1 and TRBJ1-5; 7 bases agree with TRBD1. The TCR originated in a female donor in good health. For the CDR3, the DNA is TGCAGTGCTAGAGCGAGATTTTCCCCAGGGGGGACGGTTTTT. Its protein is CSARARFSPGGTVF.